The clone carrying this T cell receptor beta chain was detected only once. Its cognate antigen is unknown. The junction departs from germline at one end; a sequencing error may be responsible. The data were taken from a study of cytomegalovirus exposure and HLA in healthy donors. Regarding the study as a whole: For cytomegalovirus status, the classifier reportedly gave diagnoses with high specificity and sensitivity. Three of the chains that were CMV-associated were confirmed in vitro to be specific for CMV antigens.

PCR primers comprised 60 Vbeta and 13 Jbeta primers. Assay used: immunoSEQ multiplex PCR; TCRdb lists only in-frame clones, some missing. The sample consists of under 150,000 clones, 82% of them appearing once. The source material was PBMCs. The receptor was isolated from a boy aged 5-17 years in good health and CMV-seronegative.

The CDR3 DNA sequence: TGTGCCAGCTCACCACCCTCTTGGGCCAACGTCCTGACTTTC. Its translation is CASSPPSWANVLTF. V gene TRBV18 combines with J gene TRBJ2-6; D is unresolved. This CDR3 comprises 14 residues. Germline CDR1 reads KGHSH; CDR2 reads LQKENI.